This TCR beta chain comes out of a study of cytomegalovirus exposure and HLA in healthy donors. Study overall: Early on, a data release was issued that held about 85 million unique TCRs from HLA-typed donors. Study conclusions and caveats: Available immune exposure information covered CMV serostatus only. In a later analysis, productive TCRs from donors in an Asian-associated ancestry cluster reportedly carried fewer N-insertions than the cohort mean. Analyses of presence and absence presupposed an approximately uniform sequencing depth across donors.

CDR3 size: 15 residues. The ends were cut back, 5 bases at V and 1 base at J, with 11 bases in the middle. Germline V gene sequence: CDR1 MNHNY, CDR2 SVGAGI (reference sequence). As to this clone: The antigen remains undetermined.

Both 60 Vbeta primers and 13 Jbeta primers went into the PCR. Profiling relied on immunoSEQ multiplex PCR, and the TCRdb table lists in-frame clones only, not all of them. This sample contains approximately 72,000 clones. The chain links TRBV6-6 to TRBJ2-2, with D possibly matching TRBD2 (5 bases). The sequence derives from a woman between 40 and 55 years old in good health and CMV-seropositive. The source material was PBMCs. The CDR3 here is CASSPLAWNTGELFF. The CDR3 DNA reads as TGTGCCAGCAGTCCCTTAGCGTGGAACACCGGGGAGCTGTTTTTT.